This record concerns one T cell receptor beta chain sequence. Its antigen is not identified. This entry comes from a study of Ad26.COV2.S vaccination and SARS-CoV-2 variants. Study at large: Donor was in the COV1001 Ad26.COV2.S trial arm.

TCRdb's copy holds only in-frame clones and misses some; the assay was immunoSEQ multiplex PCR. The table records 200,000 to 250,000 clones, roughly 90% of them present only once. Broader study findings: After vaccination, substantial breadth of spike-specific CD8+ and CD4+ responses was reported. Vaccinated individuals (as opposed to placebo recipients) had higher spike-specific TCR breadth.

There are 15 residues in the CDR3. Germline V lookup: CDR1 SNHLY, CDR2 FYNNEI. V dropped 6 bases and J dropped 3 bases, with 12 bases sitting between them. Treatment of the sample: over 15 received Ad26.COV2.S at low or high dose, single or two shots; roughly 5 received placebo; per-sample allocation not given. Specimens were obtained on day 63 following the first vaccine or placebo injection. The origin of this receptor is a person between 18 and 60 years old who received the Ad26.COV2.S COVID-19 vaccine or a placebo. The chain links TRBV2 to TRBJ1-6, with D possibly matching TRBD1 (5 bases). The specimen was peripheral blood, collected in a trial of Ad26.COV2.S vaccine versus placebo. CDR3 DNA: TGTGCCAGCAGAGTTGACAGCGACTATAATTCACCCCTCCACTTT. It codes for CASRVDSDYNSPLHF.